One sample yielded the 30 T cell receptor beta chains listed below, sequenced in a study of neurological immune-mediated disorders (dated by TCRdb to about 2019). Sample time point, as interpreted from the label and publication: longitudinal time-point 2. Libraries were made using 5' RACE. The instrument given in TCRdb is Illumina HiSeq 2500. Using fastp trimming at Q25 and MiXCR clonotype assembly, TCRdb reanalyzed the public sequencing data and kept in-frame beta chains. Rows with a matching CDR3 protein are joined into one entry that keeps the most common DNA and genes. This sample holds roughly 60,000 distinct CDR3 sequences; less than 10% were observed only once. Of the sample, 9.5% to 15% falls within the top ten clones. The source material was PBMCs. Receptor source: a man aged 25-45 years in good health.

This clonotype appeared many times. This rearrangement joins TRBV7-8 to TRBJ2-4; D is ambiguous. CDR1 is SGHVS, CDR2 FQNEAQ, per germline. This CDR3 is 16 amino acids long. V lost 3 bases, J lost 1 base, and 13 bases lay in between. CDR3 bases: TGTGCCAGCAGCTTTTATGCGGCCCAGGCCAAAAACATTCAGTACTTC. Its protein is CASSFYAAQAKNIQYF.

This clonotype showed up just a few times. The gene calls are TRBV18 and TRBJ2-7; D might be TRBD1 (5 bases). The CDR3 is made up of 16 amino acids. Trimming removed 1 base from V and 1 base from J, with 14 bases in between. Per germline, CDR1 KGHSH and CDR2 LQKENI. CDR3: CASSPQGNGVSYEQYF. Written as DNA, the CDR3 is TGTGCCAGCTCACCACAGGGGAATGGGGTTTCCTACGAGCAGTACTTC. Complete variable domain (other parts from reference TRBV18 and TRBJ2-7): NAGVMQNPRHLVRRRGQEARLRCSPMKGHSHVYWYRQLPEEGLKFMVYLQKENIIDESGMPKERFSAEFPKEGPSILRIQQVVRGDSAAYFCASSPQGNGVSYEQYFGPGTRLTVT.

This clonotype appeared many times. This chain joins TRBV10-3 and TRBJ1-5; D is possibly TRBD1 (6 bases). The V gene's germline CDR1 is ENHRY and CDR2 SYGVKD. There are 16 residues in the CDR3. V was pared by 6 bases and J by 3 bases, with 18 bases between. This CDR3 reads CAISPGGAGFNQPQHF. The CDR3 DNA reads as TGTGCCATCAGCCCCGGGGGCGCAGGCTTCAATCAGCCCCAGCATTTT.

This clonotype was counted only a few times. This chain links TRBV2 with TRBJ2-3; D not resolved. The CDR3 has 11 residues. V shed 4 bases and J shed 9 bases, with 8 bases lying between them. Germline loops: CDR1 SNHLY, CDR2 FYNNEI. CDR3 bases: TGTGCCAGCAGTGGAATCGGCACGCAGTATTTT. Protein: CASSGIGTQYF.

This clonotype showed up many times. In DNA, the CDR3 is TGCGCCAGCAGTGAGTCGGCCCCAAATAGCGGGAGGGCCATCGGGGAGCTGTTTTTT. It translates to CASSESAPNSGRAIGELFF. The chain has TRBV10-2 and TRBJ2-2; TRBD2 aligns across 11 bases. Per germline, CDR1 WSHSY and CDR2 SAAADI. CDR3 size: 19 residues. Trimming removed 0 bases from V and 7 bases from J; junction bases left unmatched: 13.

This clonotype was seen many times. The chain joins TRBV3-1 to TRBJ2-3, with 9 bases fitting TRBD2. The junction had 9 bases not matched to a gene; V was cut back by 1 base and J by 4 bases. The CDR3 sequence is 17 residues long. Germline-derived CDR1 and CDR2 are LGHDT and YNNKEL (reference sequence). CDR3: CASSQVLAGGGADTQYF. Here the CDR3 DNA reads TGTGCCAGCAGCCAAGTATTGGCGGGAGGGGGTGCAGATACGCAGTATTTT.

This clonotype was detected many times. V usage is TRBV29-1 and J usage is TRBJ2-1; TRBD1 agrees at 7 bases. V shed 4 bases and J 4 bases; nucleotides not matched to a gene: 13. The CDR3 totals 16 residues. Germline V gives CDR1 SQVTM, CDR2 ANQGSEA. The CDR3 is CSVVPTGTAIYNEQFF. The CDR3 DNA reads TGCAGCGTTGTCCCAACCGGGACAGCTATTTACAATGAGCAGTTCTTC.

This clonotype was detected ten times or more. The rearrangement links TRBV19 to TRBJ2-1; 8 bases map to TRBD1. This CDR3 contains 15 residues. V shed 5 bases and J 4 bases; nucleotides not matched to a gene: 7. Per the germline V gene, CDR1 is LNHDA and CDR2 is SQIVND (reference sequence). The chain's CDR3 is CASSPGGAGYNEQFF. DNA for the CDR3: TGTGCCAGTAGTCCAGGGGGCGCCGGGTACAATGAGCAGTTCTTC.

This clonotype is categorized as medium-sized. The V call is TRBV12-3 or TRBV12-4, the J call TRBJ2-3; D may match TRBD1 or TRBD2 (6 bases each). V was clipped by 7 bases and J by 6 bases, with 14 bases between them. This CDR3 region has 13 residues. CDR3 DNA: TGTGCCAGCACCCCCGGAGGGGGGGATACGCAGTATTTT. It specifies CASTPGGGDTQYF.

The sample holds many counts of this clonotype. This chain links TRBV12-3 or TRBV12-4 with TRBJ1-1, with D unclear. The CDR3 is made up of 13 amino acids. The V end was cut by 7 bases, the J end by 0 bases, with 9 bases between. CDR3 region: CASTEQMNTEAFF. The CDR3 bases are TGTGCCAGCACCGAACAAATGAACACTGAAGCTTTCTTT.

This clonotype was recorded many times. The chain joins TRBV9 to TRBJ1-2; 9 nucleotides match TRBD1. Germline CDR1 is SGDLS and CDR2 is YYNGEE. V lost 4 bases, J lost 6 bases, and 4 bases stayed unmatched. There are 13 residues in the CDR3. CDR3 protein: CASSPRTGDGYTF. CDR3 in DNA: TGTGCCAGCAGCCCCCGGACAGGGGATGGCTACACCTTC.

This clonotype was recorded many times. The chain joins TRBV7-7 to TRBJ2-3; no reliable D call. V was cut by 2 bases and J by 4 bases, with 10 bases left in between. This CDR3 spans 14 amino acids. Germline CDR1 and CDR2: SSHAT and FNYEAQ (reference sequence). The CDR3 bases are TGTGCCAGCAGCTTATTTCCCTACTCAGATACGCAGTATTTT. It encodes CASSLFPYSDTQYF.

This clonotype was counted ten times or more. This chain connects TRBV12-3 or TRBV12-4 to TRBJ1-5; no firm D call. With 6 bases removed from V and 9 bases from J, the gap between germline ends came to 12 bases. This CDR3 is 12 amino acids long. The CDR3 DNA reads as TGTGCCAGCAGCTCCTGGAGATGGCCCCAGCATTTT. Translated, it gives CASSSWRWPQHF.

This clonotype was observed many times. This chain connects TRBV5-1 to TRBJ2-7; 11 bases line up with TRBD2. This CDR3 is built from 15 residues. The germline V gene encodes CDR1 SGHRS and CDR2 YFSETQ. After removal of 0 bases from V and 3 bases from J, the junction contained 2 bases not matched to a gene. In nucleotides, the CDR3 is TGCGCCAGCAGCTTGGGACTAGCGGGGCTCTACGAGCAGTACTTC. Translating gives CASSLGLAGLYEQYF. The variable domain in full, with the rest retrieved from reference TRBV5-1 and TRBJ2-7, is KAGVTQTPRYLIKTRGQQVTLSCSPISGHRSVSWYQQTPGQGLQFLFEYFSETQRNKGNFPGRFSGRQFSNSRSEMNVSTLELGDSALYLCASSLGLAGLYEQYFGPGTRLTVT.

This clonotype was counted ten times or more. This rearrangement joins TRBV12-3 or TRBV12-4 to TRBJ2-3, with 8 bases identical to TRBD1. The V segment lost 3 bases and the J segment 4 bases; nucleotides outside the gene matches: 9. The CDR3 is 16 amino acids. This chain's CDR3 is CASSFSGTGTADTQYF. The DNA for the CDR3 is TGTGCCAGCAGTTTCTCCGGGACAGGCACAGCAGATACGCAGTATTTT.

This clonotype was recorded at least ten times. This rearrangement joins TRBV28 to TRBJ2-3; 7 positions match TRBD2. V was clipped by 3 bases and J by 3 bases; unmatched bases: 6. This CDR3 is 15 amino acids long. Germline lookup yields CDR1 MDHEN and CDR2 SYDVKM. The CDR3 DNA follows: TGTGCCAGCAGTTTGGCGGGAGAAGAGACAGATACGCAGTATTTT. Protein sequence: CASSLAGEETDTQYF.

This clonotype was observed at least ten times. As DNA, the CDR3 is TGTGCCAGCAGCTCCGGGACAGGGTACAATGAGCAGTTCTTC. Amino acid sequence: CASSSGTGYNEQFF. The chain carries TRBV7-2 and TRBJ2-1; TRBD1 aligns across 9 bases. The CDR3 has 14 residues. The V gene's germline CDR1 is SGHTA and CDR2 FQGNSA. Trimming removed 4 bases from V and 4 bases from J; junction bases left unmatched: 2.

The rearrangement joins TRBV4-2 to TRBJ2-1; 11 bases fit TRBD1. Germline trimming cut 3 bases from V and 3 bases from J; bases unmatched to any gene: 28. Per the germline V gene, CDR1 is LGHNA and CDR2 is YNFKEQ. The CDR3 totals 24 residues. The CDR3, as DNA: TGTGCCAGCAGCCAGAGTCAGGGACAGGGGGTTGCAGCGGGAGTTCGTAGTCACTACAATGAGCAGTTCTTC. As protein: CASSQSQGQGVAAGVRSHYNEQFF.

The chain combines TRBV20-1 with TRBJ2-2; 7 bases align to TRBD1. V shed 3 bases, J shed 4 bases, and the junction held 2 bases outside the gene matches. The CDR3 extends over 13 amino acids. Germline CDR1 reads DFQATT; CDR2 reads SNEGSKA (reference sequence). The CDR3 protein is CSARGQTTGELFF. For the CDR3, the DNA is TGCAGTGCTAGGGGACAGACCACCGGGGAGCTGTTTTTT.

This clonotype was seen only a few times. The chain employs TRBV11-1 and TRBJ2-4, with TRBD1 as a possible D gene (6 bases). V lost 3 bases, J lost 7 bases, and 22 bases lay in between. Germline CDR1 SGHAT, CDR2 FQDESV (reference sequence). CDR3 length equals 17 residues. This CDR3 is CASSLKVGAWVRNIQYF. As DNA, the CDR3 is TGTGCCAGCAGCTTGAAGGTGGGGGCATGGGTGAGGAACATTCAGTACTTC.

This clonotype was seen repeatedly, ten times or more. The chain employs TRBV28 and TRBJ2-1; no clear D. Germline values: CDR1 MDHEN, CDR2 SYDVKM. V was shortened by 2 bases and J by 4 bases, with 9 bases between the two germline ends. The CDR3 extends over 14 amino acids. CDR3 sequence reads: CASSLQSLYNEQFF. The CDR3 coding sequence is TGTGCCAGCAGTTTACAGTCCTTGTACAATGAGCAGTTCTTC.

This clonotype was observed many times. This chain joins TRBV5-1 and TRBJ2-2; D not certain. The CDR3 length is 15 residues. Germline lookup yields CDR1 SGHRS and CDR2 YFSETQ. V was clipped by 0 bases and J by 2 bases, with 8 bases between them. As DNA, the CDR3 is TGCGCCAGCAGCTTGGATCCTTATAACACCGGGGAGCTGTTTTTT. It is translated as CASSLDPYNTGELFF. Complete variable domain (other parts from reference TRBV5-1 and TRBJ2-2): KAGVTQTPRYLIKTRGQQVTLSCSPISGHRSVSWYQQTPGQGLQFLFEYFSETQRNKGNFPGRFSGRQFSNSRSEMNVSTLELGDSALYLCASSLDPYNTGELFFGEGSRLTVL.

V and J are TRBV29-1 and TRBJ1-3; D not certain. Trimming took off 4 bases at V and 4 bases at J, with 11 bases between the two ends. Germline CDR1 SQVTM, CDR2 ANQGSEA. The CDR3 totals 13 residues. CDR3 sequence (DNA): TGCAGCGTTGGAGAGGGAACCGGAAACACCATATATTTT. Amino acid sequence: CSVGEGTGNTIYF.

The table lists this clonotype with many counts. The chain recombines TRBV28 with TRBJ2-1; 14 bases fit TRBD2. This CDR3 contains 17 residues. CDR1 is MDHEN and CDR2 is SYDVKM in the germline V gene. The ends lost 5 bases at V and 8 bases at J; junction bases unmatched: 11. In nucleotides, the CDR3 is TGTGCCAGCAGTCCCGGACTAGCGGGAGGTTGGGTCCATGAGCAGTTCTTC. Protein: CASSPGLAGGWVHEQFF. Based on the CDR3 plus reference TRBV28 and TRBJ2-1, the full variable domain is DVKVTQSSRYLVKRTGEKVFLECVQDMDHENMFWYRQDPGLGLRLIYFSYDVKMKEKGDIPEGYSVSREKKERFSLILESASTNQTSMYLCASSPGLAGGWVHEQFFGPGTRLTVL.

This clonotype occurred many times. V usage is TRBV5-5 and J usage is TRBJ2-7, with 11 bases fitting TRBD1. Germline assignment: CDR1 SGHKS and CDR2 YYEKEE (reference sequence). This CDR3 region has 14 residues. Germline trimming cut 4 bases from V and 2 bases from J; bases unmatched to any gene: 2. CDR3 sequence: CASSEGQGAYEQYF. CDR3 DNA sequence: TGTGCCAGCAGCGAGGGACAGGGGGCCTACGAGCAGTACTTC.

This clonotype has ten or more counts. The V gene is TRBV28, the J gene TRBJ1-1, with 10 positions matching TRBD1. CDR1 and CDR2 from the germline V gene are MDHEN and SYDVKM. Losses at the gene ends were 4 bases for V and 4 bases for J; bases not matched to a gene: 3. There are 14 residues in the CDR3. Written as DNA, the CDR3 is TGTGCCAGCAGTTCAGGACAGGGGGGCACTGAAGCTTTCTTT. It codes for CASSSGQGGTEAFF.

This clonotype was detected many times. The chain couples TRBV10-1 to TRBJ2-2; no definite D call. Trimming stripped 0 bases from V and 4 bases from J, with 6 bases between. CDR1 WNHNN and CDR2 SYGVQD come from the germline V gene (reference sequence). The CDR3 runs to 14 residues. The CDR3 sequence is CASSESYSTGELFF. Written as DNA, the CDR3 is TGCGCCAGCAGTGAGTCGTACTCCACCGGGGAGCTGTTTTTT.

This clonotype has a count of ten or more. The chain couples TRBV5-1 to TRBJ1-2; possibly TRBD1 for D (5 bases). The CDR3 covers 14 residues. V was shortened by 6 bases and J by 7 bases, with 19 bases between the two germline ends. Per germline, CDR1 SGHRS and CDR2 YFSETQ. CDR3 amino acids: CASKSGQGGVGYTF. CDR3 DNA sequence: TGCGCCAGCAAAAGTGGCCAGGGTGGTGTTGGCTACACCTTC.

A note on this clonotype: A much larger clone sits a single nucleotide away, making a read error possible. The chain recombines TRBV3-1 with TRBJ1-4; a possible D gene is TRBD1 (6 bases). The germline V gene encodes CDR1 LGHDT and CDR2 YNNKEL (reference sequence). The CDR3 runs 17 residues. CDR3 amino acids: CSSSQMGTTATNEKLFF. In DNA form, the CDR3 reads TGTTCCAGCAGCCAGATGGGGACAACAGCAACTAATGAAAAACTGTTTTTT. The entire variable domain, with the rest obtained from reference TRBV3-1 and TRBJ1-4, is as follows: DTAVSQTPKYLVTQMGNDKSIKCEQNLGHDTMYWYKQDSKKFLKIMFSYNNKELIINETVPNRFSPKSPDKAHLNLHINSLELGDSAVYFCSSSQMGTTATNEKLFFGSGTQLSVL.

At least ten counts were recorded for this clonotype. The J gene is TRBJ1-2, the V gene TRBV20-1; D not certain. The V gene lost 3 bases and the J gene lost 3 bases, with 17 bases spanning the gap. Germline V lookup: CDR1 DFQATT, CDR2 SNEGSKA (reference sequence). CDR3 length: 15 amino acids. The CDR3 region has the DNA TGCAGTGCTAGCGGGATCGGCAGGCCGGACTATGGCTACACCTTC. It translates to CSASGIGRPDYGYTF.